This T cell receptor beta chain was retrieved from a study of T cell responses to AZD1222 COVID-19 vaccine. The CDR3 sequence is 15 residues long. Germline loops: CDR1 SQVTM, CDR2 ANQGSEA. Trimming took 4 bases from V and 0 from J; bases not matched to a gene: 7. TCRdb keeps only in-frame clones here, not all; method: immunoSEQ multiplex PCR. The data show more than 85,000 clones, 70% to 90% seen once. As to this clone: The antigen is undetermined.

Regarding the study as a whole: Following two doses of AZD1222, Spike-specific TCR breadth and depth rose. Donors skewed white British and female; clonal diversity was possibly underestimated. At baseline, seropositivity was found in only 5 to 7 AZD1222 recipients.

This sequence was found in an adult in good health. Sample: peripheral blood, taken on day 0 of AZD1222 vaccination. The V and J genes are TRBV29-1 and TRBJ2-3, with 7 bases aligning to TRBD2. This chain's CDR3 is CSVVKMGGSTDTQYF. The CDR3 DNA reads TGCAGCGTTGTTAAGATGGGGGGGAGCACAGATACGCAGTATTTT.